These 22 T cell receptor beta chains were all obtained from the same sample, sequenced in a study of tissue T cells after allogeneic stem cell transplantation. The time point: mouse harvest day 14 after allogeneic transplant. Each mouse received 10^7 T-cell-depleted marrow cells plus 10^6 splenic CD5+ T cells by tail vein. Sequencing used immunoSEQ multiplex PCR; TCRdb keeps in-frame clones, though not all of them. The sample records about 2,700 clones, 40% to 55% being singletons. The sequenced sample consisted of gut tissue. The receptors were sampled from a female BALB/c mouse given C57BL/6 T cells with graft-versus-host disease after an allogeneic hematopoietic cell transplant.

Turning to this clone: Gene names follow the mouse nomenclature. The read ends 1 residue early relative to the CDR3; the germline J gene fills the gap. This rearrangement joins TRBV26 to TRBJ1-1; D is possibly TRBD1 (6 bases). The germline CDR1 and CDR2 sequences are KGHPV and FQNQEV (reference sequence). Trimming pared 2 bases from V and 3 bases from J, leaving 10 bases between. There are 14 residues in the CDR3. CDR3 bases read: TGTGCCAGCAGTCTGACCGGGGGGCACACAGAAGTCTTC. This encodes CASSLTGGHTEVF. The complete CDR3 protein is CASSLTGGHTEVFF.

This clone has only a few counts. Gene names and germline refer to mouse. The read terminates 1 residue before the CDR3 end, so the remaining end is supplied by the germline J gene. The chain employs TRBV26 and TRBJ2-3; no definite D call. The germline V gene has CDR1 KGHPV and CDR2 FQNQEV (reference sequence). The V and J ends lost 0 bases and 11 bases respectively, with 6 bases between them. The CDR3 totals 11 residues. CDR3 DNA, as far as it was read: TGTGCCAGCAGTCTGTCGGGGTGGCTGTAT. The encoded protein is CASSLSGWLY. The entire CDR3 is CASSLSGWLYF.

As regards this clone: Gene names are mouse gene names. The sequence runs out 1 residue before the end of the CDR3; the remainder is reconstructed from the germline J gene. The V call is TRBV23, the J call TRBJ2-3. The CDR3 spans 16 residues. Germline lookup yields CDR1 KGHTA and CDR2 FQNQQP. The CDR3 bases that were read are TGCTCCAGCAGTCAATCGTCGGGGCGCGGTGCAGAAACGCTGTAT. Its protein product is CSSSQSSGRGAETLY. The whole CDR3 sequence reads CSSSQSSGRGAETLYF.

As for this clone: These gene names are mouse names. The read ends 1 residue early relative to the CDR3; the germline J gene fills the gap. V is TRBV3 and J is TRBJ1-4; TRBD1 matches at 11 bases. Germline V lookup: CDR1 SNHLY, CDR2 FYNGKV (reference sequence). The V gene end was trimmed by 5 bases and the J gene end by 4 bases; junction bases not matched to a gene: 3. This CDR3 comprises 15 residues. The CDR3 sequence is CASSPGQGGNERLFF. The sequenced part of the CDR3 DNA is TGTGCCAGCAGCCCGGGACAGGGGGGCAACGAAAGATTATTT.

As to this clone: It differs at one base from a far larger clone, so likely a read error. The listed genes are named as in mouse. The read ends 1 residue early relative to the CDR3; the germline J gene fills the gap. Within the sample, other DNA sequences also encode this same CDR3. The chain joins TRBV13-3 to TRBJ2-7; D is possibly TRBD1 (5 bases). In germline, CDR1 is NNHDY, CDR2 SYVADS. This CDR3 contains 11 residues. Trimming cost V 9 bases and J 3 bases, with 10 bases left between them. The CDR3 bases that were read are TGTGCCACAGAAGGGGTCTATGAACAGTAC. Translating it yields CATEGVYEQY. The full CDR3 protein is CATEGVYEQYF.

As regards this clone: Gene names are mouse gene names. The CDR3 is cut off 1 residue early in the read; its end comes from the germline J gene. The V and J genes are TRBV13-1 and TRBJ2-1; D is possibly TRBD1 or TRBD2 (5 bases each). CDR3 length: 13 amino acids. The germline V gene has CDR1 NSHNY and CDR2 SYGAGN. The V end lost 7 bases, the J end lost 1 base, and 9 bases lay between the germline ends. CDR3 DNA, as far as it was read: TGTGCCAGCTACCGGGACAACTATGCTGAGCAGTTC. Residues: CASYRDNYAEQF. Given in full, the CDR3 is CASYRDNYAEQFF.

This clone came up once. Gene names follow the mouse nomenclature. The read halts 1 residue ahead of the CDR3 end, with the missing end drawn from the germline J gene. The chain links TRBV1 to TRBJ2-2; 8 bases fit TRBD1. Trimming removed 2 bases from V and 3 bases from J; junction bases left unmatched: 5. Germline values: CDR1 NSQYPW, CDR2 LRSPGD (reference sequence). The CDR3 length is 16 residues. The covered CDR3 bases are TGCACCTGCAGTGCAACCTCAGGGGGCCACACCGGGCAGCTCTAC. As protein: CTCSATSGGHTGQLY. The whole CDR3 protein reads CTCSATSGGHTGQLYF.

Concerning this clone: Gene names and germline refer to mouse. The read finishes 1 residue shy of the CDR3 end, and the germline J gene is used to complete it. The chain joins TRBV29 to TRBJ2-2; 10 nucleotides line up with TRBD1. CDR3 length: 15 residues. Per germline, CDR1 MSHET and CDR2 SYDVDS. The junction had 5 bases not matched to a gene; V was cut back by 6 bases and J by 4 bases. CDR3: CASRRQGAGTGQLYF. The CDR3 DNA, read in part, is TGTGCTAGCAGGCGACAGGGGGCCGGCACCGGGCAGCTCTAC.

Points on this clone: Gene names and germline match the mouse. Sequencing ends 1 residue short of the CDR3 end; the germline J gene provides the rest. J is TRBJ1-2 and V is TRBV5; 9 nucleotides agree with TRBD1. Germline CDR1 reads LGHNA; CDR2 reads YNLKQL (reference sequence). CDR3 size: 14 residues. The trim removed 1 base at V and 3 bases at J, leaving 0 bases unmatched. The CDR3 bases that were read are TGTGCCAGCAGCCAAGGGACAGGGGACTCCGACTACACC. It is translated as CASSQGTGDSDYT. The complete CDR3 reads CASSQGTGDSDYTF.

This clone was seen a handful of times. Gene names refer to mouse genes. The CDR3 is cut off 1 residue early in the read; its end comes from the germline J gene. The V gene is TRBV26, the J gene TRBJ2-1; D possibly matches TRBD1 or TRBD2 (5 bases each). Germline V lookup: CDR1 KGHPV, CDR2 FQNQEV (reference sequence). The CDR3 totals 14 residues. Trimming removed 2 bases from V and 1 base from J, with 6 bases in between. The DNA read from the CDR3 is TGTGCCAGCAGTCTGCGGGACAACTATGCTGAGCAGTTC. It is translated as CASSLRDNYAEQF. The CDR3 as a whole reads CASSLRDNYAEQFF.

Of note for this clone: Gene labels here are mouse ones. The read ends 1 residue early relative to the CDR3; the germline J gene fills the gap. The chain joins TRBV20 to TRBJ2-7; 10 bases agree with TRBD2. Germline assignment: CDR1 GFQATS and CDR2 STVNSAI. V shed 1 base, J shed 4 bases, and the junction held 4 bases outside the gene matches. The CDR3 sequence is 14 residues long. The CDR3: CGARGHWGGYEQYF. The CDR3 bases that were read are TGTGGTGCTAGGGGGCACTGGGGGGGATATGAACAGTAC.

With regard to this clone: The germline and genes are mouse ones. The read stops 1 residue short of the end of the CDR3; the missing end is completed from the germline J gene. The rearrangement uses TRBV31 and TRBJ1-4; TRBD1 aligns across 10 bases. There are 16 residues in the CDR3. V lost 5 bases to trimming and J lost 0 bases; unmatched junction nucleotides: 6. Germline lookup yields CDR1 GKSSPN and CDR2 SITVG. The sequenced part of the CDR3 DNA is TGTGCCTGGGGTTCCGGGACAGGGGTTTCCAACGAAAGATTATTT. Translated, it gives CAWGSGTGVSNERLF. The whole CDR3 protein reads CAWGSGTGVSNERLFF.

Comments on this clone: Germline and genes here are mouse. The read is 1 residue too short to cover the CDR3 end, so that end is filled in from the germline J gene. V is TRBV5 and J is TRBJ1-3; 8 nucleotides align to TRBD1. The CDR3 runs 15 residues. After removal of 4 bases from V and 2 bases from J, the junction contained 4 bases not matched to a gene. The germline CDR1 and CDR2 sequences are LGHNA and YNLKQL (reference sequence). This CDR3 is CASSPSRGPGNTLYF. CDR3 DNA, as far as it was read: TGTGCCAGCAGCCCCTCCAGGGGGCCTGGAAATACGCTCTAT.

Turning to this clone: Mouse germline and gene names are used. CDR3: CASSGTPSGNTLYF. Incomplete CDR3 DNA: TGTGCCAGCAGTGGGACACCTTCTGGAAATACGCTCTAT. The chain links TRBV13-1 to TRBJ1-3; maybe TRBD1 (5 bases). The CDR3 is cut off 1 residue early in the read; its end comes from the germline J gene. The CDR3 extends over 14 amino acids. The V gene's germline CDR1 is NSHNY and CDR2 SYGAGN. The germline V and J ends were trimmed by 3 bases and 0 bases, with 7 bases remaining between them.

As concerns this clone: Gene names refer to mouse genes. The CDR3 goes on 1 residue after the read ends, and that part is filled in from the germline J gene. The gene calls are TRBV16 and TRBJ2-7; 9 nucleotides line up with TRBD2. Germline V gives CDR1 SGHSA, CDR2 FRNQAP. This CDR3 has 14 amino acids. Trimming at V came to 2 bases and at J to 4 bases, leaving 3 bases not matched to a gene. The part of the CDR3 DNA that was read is TGTGCAAGCAGCTTATCTGGGGGGGAATATGAACAGTAC. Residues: CASSLSGGEYEQY. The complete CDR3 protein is CASSLSGGEYEQYF. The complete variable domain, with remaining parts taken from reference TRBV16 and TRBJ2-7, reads NAGVIQTPRHKVTGKGQEATLWCEPISGHSAVFWYRQTIVQGLEFLTYFRNQAPIDDSGMPKERFSAQMPNQSHSTLKIQSTQPQDSAVYLCASSLSGGEYEQYFGPGTRLTVL.

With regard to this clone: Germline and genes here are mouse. The CDR3 protein is CASSLDRNTGQLYF. The sequenced CDR3 bases are TGTGCCAGCAGTTTGGACAGAAACACCGGGCAGCTCTAC. The V call is TRBV15, the J call TRBJ2-2, with a weak D call TRBD1 (6 bases). The read terminates 1 residue before the CDR3 end, so the remaining end is supplied by the germline J gene. The CDR3 length is 14 residues. Germline CDR1 reads SGHND; CDR2 reads FRSKSL. Trimming stripped 3 bases from V and 1 base from J, with 6 bases between.

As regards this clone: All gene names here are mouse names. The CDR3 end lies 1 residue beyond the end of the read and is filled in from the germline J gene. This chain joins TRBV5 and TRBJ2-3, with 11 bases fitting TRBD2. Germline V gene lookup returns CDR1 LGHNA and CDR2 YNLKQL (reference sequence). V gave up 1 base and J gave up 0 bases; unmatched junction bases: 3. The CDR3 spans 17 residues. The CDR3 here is CASSQGGTGGSAETLYF. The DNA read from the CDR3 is TGTGCCAGCAGCCAAGGGGGGACTGGGGGCAGTGCAGAAACGCTGTAT.

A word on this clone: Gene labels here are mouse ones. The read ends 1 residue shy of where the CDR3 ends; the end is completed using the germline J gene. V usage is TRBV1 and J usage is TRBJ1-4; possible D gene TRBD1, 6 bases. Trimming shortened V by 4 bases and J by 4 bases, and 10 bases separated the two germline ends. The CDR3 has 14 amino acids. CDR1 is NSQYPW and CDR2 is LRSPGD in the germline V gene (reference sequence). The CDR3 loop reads CTCSGDKNNERLFF. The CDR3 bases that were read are TGCACCTGCAGTGGGGACAAAAACAACGAAAGATTATTT.

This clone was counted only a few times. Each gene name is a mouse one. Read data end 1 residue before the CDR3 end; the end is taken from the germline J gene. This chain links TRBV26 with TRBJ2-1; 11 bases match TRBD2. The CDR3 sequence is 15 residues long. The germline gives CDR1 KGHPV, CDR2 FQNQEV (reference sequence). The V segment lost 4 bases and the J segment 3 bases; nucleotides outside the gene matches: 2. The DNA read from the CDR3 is TGTGCCAGCAGTCGGACTGGGGGGACCTATGCTGAGCAGTTC. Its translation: CASSRTGGTYAEQF. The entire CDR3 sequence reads CASSRTGGTYAEQFF. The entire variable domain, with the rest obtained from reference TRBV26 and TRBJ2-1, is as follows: NSKVIQTPRYLVKGQGQKAKMRCIPEKGHPVVFWYQQNKNNEFKFLINFQNQEVLQQIDMTEKRFSAECPSNSPCSLEIQSSEAGDSALYLCASSRTGGTYAEQFFGPGTRLTVL.

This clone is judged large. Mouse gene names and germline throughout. The chain's CDR3 is CASSDWGGADGQLYF. The part of the CDR3 DNA that was read is TGTGCCAGCAGTGACTGGGGGGGCGCGGACGGGCAGCTCTAC. The chain has TRBV13-3 and TRBJ2-2, with TRBD2 identical over 10 bases. The CDR3 is cut off 1 residue early in the read; its end comes from the germline J gene. With V trimmed by 2 bases and J by 7 bases, 5 bases remained unmatched. The CDR3 contains 15 residues. Germline V gene data show CDR1 as NNHDY and CDR2 as SYVADS.

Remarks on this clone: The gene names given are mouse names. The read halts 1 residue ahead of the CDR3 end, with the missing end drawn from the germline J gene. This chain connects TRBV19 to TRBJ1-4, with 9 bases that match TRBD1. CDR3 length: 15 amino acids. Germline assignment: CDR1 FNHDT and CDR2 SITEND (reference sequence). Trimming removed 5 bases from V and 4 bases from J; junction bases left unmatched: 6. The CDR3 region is CASSPGTGSNERLFF. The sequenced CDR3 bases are TGTGCCAGCAGCCCCGGGACAGGGAGCAACGAAAGATTATTT. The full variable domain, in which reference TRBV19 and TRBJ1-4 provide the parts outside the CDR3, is GGIITQTPKFLIGQEGQKLTLKCQQNFNHDTMYWYRQDSGKGLRLIYYSITENDLQKGDLSEGYDASREKKSSFSLTVTSAQKNEMAVFLCASSPGTGSNERLFFGHGTKLSVL.

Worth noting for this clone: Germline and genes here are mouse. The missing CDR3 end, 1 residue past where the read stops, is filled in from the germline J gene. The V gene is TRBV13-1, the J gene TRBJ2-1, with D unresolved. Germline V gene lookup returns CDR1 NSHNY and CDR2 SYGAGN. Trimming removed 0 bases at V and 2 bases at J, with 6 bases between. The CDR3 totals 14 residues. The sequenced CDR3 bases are TGTGCCAGCAGTGATGTCCCGGACTATGCTGAGCAGTTC. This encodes CASSDVPDYAEQF. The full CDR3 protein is CASSDVPDYAEQFF.